The T cell receptor beta chain described here comes from a study of T cell changes during pregnancy in multiple sclerosis. The assay was immunoSEQ multiplex PCR, and TCRdb's table has in-frame clones only and misses some. The data hold some 64,000 clones, with around 90% observed a single time. The sequenced sample was peripheral blood, obtained in the first trimester of pregnancy. The receptor comes from a female donor with multiple sclerosis, enrolled in a pregnancy study.

The CDR3 DNA is TGCGCCAGCAAGGACAGGGCGGATGGCTACACCTTC. Its translation is CASKDRADGYTF. The V gene is TRBV5-1, the J gene TRBJ1-2, with 8 bases identical to TRBD1. Germline trimming cut 6 bases from V and 6 bases from J; bases unmatched to any gene: 4. The CDR3 totals 12 residues. Germline V gene lookup returns CDR1 SGHRS and CDR2 YFSETQ.